The rows below give T cell receptor beta chains drawn from one sample of a study of blood T cell repertoires in COVID-19. Sequencing was performed with immunoSEQ multiplex PCR; in TCRdb, only in-frame clones are kept and a portion is missing. The sample includes 150,000 to 200,000 clones, about 86% of them seen just once. The sequencing input was peripheral blood. All receptors come from a man aged 18 to 29 with active or convalescent COVID-19. The CDR3 runs from the conserved cysteine through the conserved F or W. Fields, in order: V gene, clone size, J gene, D gene, CDR3 DNA, CDR3 protein. A D gene is named only where the DNA matches it firmly. Not all rows give a size; the values are once, few, many and, for expanded clones, a class.

TRBV9	once	TRBJ2-7	-	TGTGCCAGCAGCGGGCCGGCGGGGTACGAGCAGTACTTC	CASSGPAGYEQYF
TRBV4-1	once	TRBJ2-3	TRBD2	TGCGCCAGCAGCCAGTCCCTAGCGGGAGGAGGAGATACGCAGTATTTT	CASSQSLAGGGDTQYF
TRBV10-3	-	TRBJ2-3	TRBD2	TGTGCCATCAGACTAGCGGCGAGCACAGATACGCAGTATTTT	CAIRLAASTDTQYF
TRBV14	few	TRBJ1-1	-	TGTGCCAGCAGCCAATCGAGAGGGACTGAAGCTTTCTTT	CASSQSRGTEAFF
TRBV11-2	-	TRBJ2-7	-	TGTGCCAGCAGCTTAGATCCCGTGCAGGGCTACGAGCAGTACTTC	CASSLDPVQGYEQYF
TRBV5-1	-	TRBJ2-2	-	TGCGCCAGCAGCCTTAATCATGGGAGCGGCGGGGAGCTGTTTTTT	CASSLNHGSGGELFF
TRBV27	-	TRBJ2-2	TRBD2	TGTGCCAGCAGTCCCGGGACTAGCGGGAGGTACACCGGGGAGCTGTTTTTT	CASSPGTSGRYTGELFF
TRBV6-1	-	TRBJ1-2	-	TGTGCCAGCAGTGAAGCGCCAGGGGAAGTGGGCTACACCTTC	CASSEAPGEVGYTF
TRBV29-1	-	TRBJ2-7	-	TGCAGCGTTGGAGCGGGTCCCTACGAGCAGTACTTC	CSVGAGPYEQYF
TRBV9	-	TRBJ2-2	TRBD2	TGTGCCAGCAGCGAGAGGGGTTTTAGCGGGAGGGCCGGGGAGCTGTTTTTT	CASSERGFSGRAGELFF
TRBV9	few	TRBJ2-1	TRBD1	TGTGCCAGCAGCTTGGGGACAGGGGGGAATGAGCAGTTCTTC	CASSLGTGGNEQFF
TRBV9	-	TRBJ2-7	-	TGTGCCAGCAGTCTCGGAACAGGTCACTACGAGCAGTACTTC	CASSLGTGHYEQYF
TRBV30	-	TRBJ1-1	-	TGTGCCTGGACGCGGGGAATTGAGGCTTTCTTT	CAWTRGIEAFF
TRBV5-1	-	TRBJ2-5	TRBD1	TGCGCCAGCAGCTGGATGGACAGGGAAGAGACCCAGTACTTC	CASSWMDREETQYF
TRBV15	-	TRBJ1-2	-	TGTGCCACCAGCAGAGATCTCCTTTCTAACTATGGCTACACCTTC	CATSRDLLSNYGYTF
TRBV4-1	-	TRBJ1-1	TRBD1	TGCGCCAGCAGCCTGCGGACAGGGGAGGCGGGGATGAACACTGAAGCTTTCTTT	CASSLRTGEAGMNTEAFF
TRBV18	-	TRBJ2-1	TRBD2	TGTGCCAGCCGGGCGGGACTAGCGAACAATGAGCAGTTCTTC	CASRAGLANNEQFF
TRBV19	-	TRBJ1-5	TRBD1	TGTGCCAGTAGGACAGGGTTAGGCAATCAGCCCCAGCATTTT	CASRTGLGNQPQHF
TRBV4-2	-	TRBJ1-5	TRBD1	TGTGCCAGCAGCCAAGAACTCACAGGGGGCCGCAATCAGCCCCAGCATTTT	CASSQELTGGRNQPQHF
TRBV29-1	once	TRBJ1-4	TRBD1	TGCAGCGTGCGGACAGGGACTAATGAAAAACTGTTTTTT	CSVRTGTNEKLFF
TRBV3-1/TRBV3-2	-	TRBJ1-4	-	TGTGCCAGCAGCCATTCTTCAACTAATGAAAAACTGTTTTTT	CASSHSSTNEKLFF
TRBV6-1	once	TRBJ1-4	TRBD1	TGTGCCAGCAGTGGGCGACAGGGGAGAGCCCTAGGAGGAGAAAAACTGTTTTTT	CASSGRQGRALGGEKLFF
TRBV4-3	-	TRBJ2-7	TRBD2	TGCGCCAGCAGCCAAGGAACTAGCGGATACGAGCAGTACTTC	CASSQGTSGYEQYF
TRBV27	few	TRBJ1-1	-	TGTGCCAGCGGTGGCGGCCCGAACACTGAAGCTTTCTTT	CASGGGPNTEAFF
TRBV18	-	TRBJ1-5	-	TGTGCCAGCTCACGCCTCAGGGAGGGCAATCAGCCCCAGCATTTT	CASSRLREGNQPQHF
TRBV6-5	-	TRBJ1-1	TRBD1	TGTGCCAGCAGTTATTGGGACAGGGGCACTGAAGCTTTCTTT	CASSYWDRGTEAFF
TRBV5-6	-	TRBJ1-2	-	TGTGCCAGCAGCTTGAGACAGAACGCCTATGGCTACACCTTC	CASSLRQNAYGYTF
TRBV18	-	TRBJ1-2	TRBD1	TGTGCCAGCTCGCCCCGGGACAGAGGCTATGGCTACACCTTC	CASSPRDRGYGYTF
TRBV11-2	-	TRBJ1-2	TRBD1	TGTGCCAGCAGCTCCCCGGGACAGGGAATTAATGGCTACACCTTC	CASSSPGQGINGYTF
TRBV3-1/TRBV3-2	-	TRBJ1-5	TRBD1	TGTGCCAGCAGCCGCGGGACAGGGTACCAGCCCCAGCATTTT	CASSRGTGYQPQHF
TRBV4-3	-	TRBJ1-5	-	TGCGCCAGCAGCCAAGATAATCAGGGTTCGGGTCAGCCCCAGCATTTT	CASSQDNQGSGQPQHF
TRBV5-4	once	TRBJ2-2	TRBD2	TGTGCCAGCAGCCGGGGAGGGCAGGGAGACACCGGGGAGCTGTTTTTT	CASSRGGQGDTGELFF
TRBV15	-	TRBJ1-5	-	TGTGCCACCAGCAGAGGGACAGCTAGCAATCAGCCCCAGCATTTT	CATSRGTASNQPQHF
TRBV5-1	-	TRBJ2-2	TRBD1	TGCGCCAGCAGCCCAGGACAGGGTGAGGCCGGGGAGCTGTTTTTT	CASSPGQGEAGELFF
TRBV14	-	TRBJ2-4	-	TGTGCCAGCAGCCAAGATCACGGCGGGACAGCCAAAAACATTCAGTACTTC	CASSQDHGGTAKNIQYF
TRBV6-5	-	TRBJ2-1	TRBD1	TGTGCCAGCTGGACCGTGGACAGGGGGTCTAATGAGCAGTTCTTC	CASWTVDRGSNEQFF
TRBV5-1	-	TRBJ2-3	-	TGCGCCAGCAGCACCGGACAGACGACTATTAGCACAGATACGCAGTATTTT	CASSTGQTTISTDTQYF
TRBV29-1	-	TRBJ1-3	-	TGCAGCGCAGAACAGGGCTCTGGAAACACCATATATTTT	CSAEQGSGNTIYF
TRBV5-1	-	TRBJ1-1	-	TGCGCCAGCAGCCCAGGGGATAGGACTGAAGCTTTCTTT	CASSPGDRTEAFF
TRBV10-2	few	TRBJ1-6	-	TGCGCCAGCAGTGCTCACAGGGTCGAGGGCTCACCCCTCCACTTT	CASSAHRVEGSPLHF
TRBV24-1	once	TRBJ1-5	-	TGTGCCACCAGTGACAAGGAGGGTCACGGCAATCAGCCCCAGCATTTT	CATSDKEGHGNQPQHF
TRBV6-5	-	TRBJ2-2	-	TGTGCCAGCAGCCACCCCAGACAGAACACCGGGGAGCTGTTTTTT	CASSHPRQNTGELFF
TRBV13	-	TRBJ1-2	-	TGTGCCAGCAGCCCCGGCCTCGGAGCCAACTATGGCTACACCTTC	CASSPGLGANYGYTF
TRBV19	few	TRBJ2-1	-	TGTGCCAGTAGTAGTCAGGGTACCTACAATGAGCAGTTCTTC	CASSSQGTYNEQFF
TRBV30	-	TRBJ1-1	TRBD1	TGTGCCTGCATTCACCGGGACAGCGAAGCTTTCTTT	CACIHRDSEAFF
TRBV15	-	TRBJ1-1	-	TGTGCCACCAGCAGAGACCCGGGGATGAACACTGAAGCTTTCTTT	CATSRDPGMNTEAFF
TRBV7-2	-	TRBJ1-1	-	TGTGCCAGCAGCTCGGCCCCGGGAGAGAACACTGAAGCTTTCTTT	CASSSAPGENTEAFF
TRBV2	few	TRBJ1-1	TRBD1	TGTGCCAGCAGTGGGACAGGGGCGGAGGCTGAAGCTTTCTTT	CASSGTGAEAEAFF
TRBV12-3/TRBV12-4	-	TRBJ1-4	-	TGTGCCAGCAGTGGGGGACTCGGTGAAAAACTGTTTTTT	CASSGGLGEKLFF
TRBV6-5	-	TRBJ1-1	-	TGTGCCAGCAGGCCCGGACAGAAAAACACTGAAGCTTTCTTT	CASRPGQKNTEAFF
TRBV29-1	-	TRBJ1-2	-	TGCAGCGTTGAAGGGCAGGGATGGGGCTACACCTTC	CSVEGQGWGYTF
TRBV27	-	TRBJ1-1	TRBD1	TGTGCCAGCAGTCCCGAAAGGACAGGGACTGAAGCTTTCTTT	CASSPERTGTEAFF
TRBV7-2	few	TRBJ1-3	-	TGTGCCAGCAGCTTCTCTCAGAAGGGAAACACCATATATTTT	CASSFSQKGNTIYF